This T cell receptor (beta chain) is from a study of T cell responses to AZD1222 COVID-19 vaccine. On this clone itself: Its target is not known.

This table comes from immunoSEQ multiplex PCR, and its TCRdb copy is limited to in-frame clones, with some not included. The repertoire consists of roughly 100,000 clones, with 82% occurring once and the leading ten covering 5%. The germline gives CDR1 SGHVS, CDR2 FNYEAQ. V was cut by 6 bases and J by 8 bases, with 19 bases left in between. CDR3 length equals 15 residues. Whole-study results and caveats: Females outnumbered males among donors, who were mostly white British; clonal diversity was possibly underestimated. Reportedly, nearly half the spike-specific TCRs target unmutated variant regions.

Specimen: peripheral blood, collected on day 0 of AZD1222 vaccination. J is TRBJ1-4 and V is TRBV7-6; D perhaps matches TRBD1 (5 bases). The source of this sequence is an adult in good health. The CDR3 nucleotides are TGTGCCAGCAGTTCCCGGGGGAGCGGAGGAGAAAAACTGTTTTTT. Encoded protein: CASSSRGSGGEKLFF.